This entry lists 5 T cell receptor beta chains sequenced from one sample in a study of control samples from healthy donors and cancer patients. TCRdb's table, derived via immunoSEQ multiplex PCR, lists solely in-frame clones and lacks some. The sample lists some 130,000 clones, approximately 92% occurring once. Sequenced input: blood. The receptors were gathered from a man aged 18 to 29 in good health.

The V gene is TRBV29-1, the J gene TRBJ2-3; D assignment may be TRBD1 or TRBD2 (6 bases each). The CDR3 is made up of 15 amino acids. The germline gives CDR1 SQVTM, CDR2 ANQGSEA. V was shortened by 5 bases and J by 3 bases, with 18 bases between the two germline ends. CDR3 in DNA: TGCAGCGTTTCGGGGGCGAAAGGGGGAACAGATACGCAGTATTTT. Its protein is CSVSGAKGGTDTQYF.

The chain couples TRBV10-3 to TRBJ1-2; tentative D call: TRBD1 (5 bases). Germline assignment: CDR1 ENHRY and CDR2 SYGVKD. The CDR3 consists of 16 residues. V shed 3 bases and J shed 0 bases, with 14 bases lying between them. CDR3 sequence: CAISDGRGTANYGYTF. The DNA of the CDR3 is TGTGCCATCAGTGATGGGAGGGGCACCGCTAACTATGGCTACACCTTC.

V is TRBV20-1 and J is TRBJ1-5; D is perhaps TRBD1 (6 bases). The CDR3 sequence is 14 residues long. Germline V gene data show CDR1 as DFQATT and CDR2 as SNEGSKA (reference sequence). V was pared by 3 bases and J by 6 bases, with 15 bases between. CDR3 protein: CSASAGGAGQPQHF. CDR3 in DNA: TGCAGTGCTAGTGCCGGGGGCGCAGGTCAGCCCCAGCATTTT.

The chain's CDR3 is CASSSTSVTDTQYF. CDR3 nucleotides: TGTGCCAGCAGCTCGACTAGCGTCACAGATACGCAGTATTTT. The chain links TRBV5-4 to TRBJ2-3, with TRBD2 matching 8 bases. This CDR3 is built from 14 residues. In germline, CDR1 is SGHNT, CDR2 YYREEE (reference sequence). After removal of 3 bases from V and 2 bases from J, the junction contained 2 bases not matched to a gene.

The rearrangement joins TRBV3-1 (or the pseudogene TRBV3-2) to TRBJ2-5; D gene uncertain. This CDR3 has 16 residues. Germline V CDR1 and CDR2: LGHDT, YNNKEL (reference sequence). Deletions cut 4 bases from V and 3 bases from J, with 18 bases between. CDR3 nucleotide sequence: TGTGCCAGCAGCCCTGTTGGGGTTCCCCACAAAGAGACCCAGTACTTC. It translates to CASSPVGVPHKETQYF.